One and the same sample provided the 20 T cell receptor beta chains below, sequenced in a study of blood T cell repertoires in COVID-19. The repertoire was sequenced with immunoSEQ multiplex PCR; TCRdb's copy has only in-frame clones and lacks some. This sample yields 50,000 to 70,000 clones, of which 65% to 85% are seen a single time; roughly 9.3% belongs to the top ten. Material: peripheral blood. These receptors were obtained from a man aged 80 or over with COVID-19, enrolled during active disease.

The V call is TRBV5-4, the J call TRBJ1-1, with D perhaps TRBD1 (6 bases). Per the germline V gene, CDR1 is SGHNT and CDR2 is YYREEE (reference sequence). This CDR3 spans 16 amino acids. Trimming left V 4 bases short and J 4 bases short, with 20 bases between. Here the CDR3 DNA reads TGTGCCAGCAGCCTATCGACCAGGGGAATGGGCACTGAAGCTTTCTTT. This gives the protein CASSLSTRGMGTEAFF.

V and J are TRBV24-1 and TRBJ2-6, with D possibly matching TRBD2 (6 bases). Per the germline V gene, CDR1 is KGHDR and CDR2 is SFDVKD. V was shortened by 0 bases and J by 0 bases, with 20 bases between the two germline ends. CDR3 length: 21 residues. The CDR3 sequence: CATSDLLQTPGGDSGANVLTF. In DNA form, the CDR3 reads TGTGCCACCAGTGATTTGCTCCAGACCCCTGGAGGGGACTCTGGGGCCAACGTCCTGACTTTC.

V is TRBV7-9 and J is TRBJ2-3, with a weak D call TRBD1 (6 bases). The V and J ends lost 6 bases and 3 bases respectively, with 13 bases between them. This CDR3 comprises 14 residues. In germline, CDR1 is SEHNR, CDR2 FQNEAQ (reference sequence). CDR3: CASSSTGWTDTQYF. For the CDR3, the DNA is TGTGCCAGCAGTTCTACAGGGTGGACAGATACGCAGTATTTT.

The genes are TRBV6-5 and TRBJ1-5; the D is unclear. Looked up from germline, CDR1 is MNHEY and CDR2 is SVGAGI. The CDR3 has 16 residues. V was clipped by 4 bases and J by 5 bases, with 18 bases between them. CDR3 region: CASSSIAPVGHQPQHF. The CDR3 DNA is TGTGCCAGCAGTTCCATCGCCCCAGTTGGGCATCAGCCCCAGCATTTT.

This chain's CDR3 is CASRTGLAAYGYTF. The CDR3 DNA sequence: TGTGCCAGTAGAACAGGGCTAGCAGCCTATGGCTACACCTTC. The V call is TRBV28, the J call TRBJ1-2, with D possibly being TRBD1 (6 bases). CDR3 size: 14 residues. V was pared by 9 bases and J by 4 bases, with 18 bases between. Germline CDR1 reads MDHEN; CDR2 reads SYDVKM.

This sequence joins TRBV19 and TRBJ1-1, with D tentatively TRBD1 (5 bases). With 1 base removed from V and 1 base from J, the gap between germline ends came to 10 bases. The V gene's germline CDR1 is LNHDA and CDR2 SQIVND (reference sequence). The length of the CDR3 is 15 residues. CDR3 in DNA: TGTGCCAGTAGTATAGTATTCCAGGGGAACACTGAAGCTTTCTTT. The encoded protein is CASSIVFQGNTEAFF.

The chain uses TRBV5-4 and TRBJ2-3, with D unresolved. Germline V gene data show CDR1 as SGHNT and CDR2 as YYREEE (reference sequence). The length of the CDR3 is 13 residues. Trimming shortened V by 1 base and J by 2 bases, and 5 bases separated the two germline ends. The CDR3 spells CASSLTVTDTQYF. CDR3 bases: TGTGCCAGCAGCTTGACAGTCACAGATACGCAGTATTTT.

V and J are TRBV11-3 and TRBJ2-1, with D uncertain. Trimming cost V 0 bases and J 6 bases, with 9 bases left between them. CDR3 length: 14 amino acids. Germline V gives CDR1 SGHNT, CDR2 YENEEA. The CDR3 spells CASSLDPESNEQFF. The DNA for the CDR3 is TGTGCCAGCAGCTTAGATCCGGAGTCCAATGAGCAGTTCTTC.

The rearrangement links TRBV3-1 (or the pseudogene TRBV3-2) to TRBJ1-2; D unresolved. Germline loops: CDR1 LGHDT, CDR2 YNNKEL (reference sequence). The CDR3 consists of 16 residues. Trimming stripped 0 bases from V and 4 bases from J, with 15 bases between. CDR3: CASSQDGPNRGYGYTF. CDR3 bases: TGTGCCAGCAGCCAAGATGGGCCCAACCGGGGCTATGGCTACACCTTC.

This chain connects TRBV7-9 to TRBJ2-1, with TRBD2 matching 12 bases. Germline-derived CDR1 and CDR2 are SEHNR and FQNEAQ (reference sequence). Trimming removed 5 bases from V and 6 bases from J; junction bases left unmatched: 8. This CDR3 comprises 16 residues. The CDR3 nucleotides are TGTGCCAGCAGCCTATCAAGGGGACTAGCGGGCAATGAGCAGTTCTTC. Its translation is CASSLSRGLAGNEQFF.

V usage is TRBV7-8 and J usage is TRBJ1-6; D gene uncertain. CDR3 length: 14 residues. V lost 5 bases and J lost 5, with 10 bases in between. The germline CDR1 and CDR2 sequences are SGHVS and FQNEAQ. The CDR3 coding sequence is TGTGCCAGCAGCCCGGCCCAGGATAATTCACCCCTCCACTTT. Protein sequence: CASSPAQDNSPLHF.

This chain uses TRBV7-2 with TRBJ1-2; D gene unclear. Germline V gives CDR1 SGHTA, CDR2 FQGNSA. Between the trimmed V and J ends, which lost 5 bases and 5 bases, there was a span of 18 bases. There are 15 residues in the CDR3. DNA for the CDR3: TGTGCCAGCAGCGCCGGACGTCCAGGACTTTATGGCTACACCTTC. It codes for CASSAGRPGLYGYTF.

This chain joins TRBV6-1 and TRBJ1-3; D remains ambiguous. Germline CDR1 MNHNS, CDR2 SASEGT. The CDR3 consists of 12 residues. V was trimmed by 3 bases and J by 6 bases, leaving 6 bases between them. CDR3 amino acids: CASSDPVNTIYF. The CDR3 bases are TGTGCCAGCAGTGACCCAGTAAACACCATATATTTT.

The rearrangement uses TRBV13 and TRBJ1-5, with D unclear. This CDR3 contains 16 residues. Between the trimmed V and J ends, which lost 3 bases and 5 bases, there was a span of 17 bases. Germline V lookup: CDR1 PRHDT, CDR2 FYEKMQ (reference sequence). The CDR3 region is CASSFYHAGRHQPQHF. The CDR3 DNA reads TGTGCCAGCAGCTTTTATCACGCGGGCAGACATCAGCCCCAGCATTTT. Complete variable domain (other parts from reference TRBV13 and TRBJ1-5): AAGVIQSPRHLIKEKRETATLKCYPIPRHDTVYWYQQGPGQDPQFLISFYEKMQSDKGSIPDRFSAQQFSDYHSELNMSSLELGDSALYFCASSFYHAGRHQPQHFGDGTRLSIL.

This clone was detected only a few times. The chain recombines TRBV10-1 with TRBJ2-2; 7 bases are shared with TRBD1. The germline V gene encodes CDR1 WNHNN and CDR2 SYGVQD (reference sequence). This CDR3 is 14 amino acids long. The J segment lost 3 bases and the V segment lost 2 bases, leaving 0 bases of the junction unmatched. Here the CDR3 reads CASSEGQDTGELFF. CDR3 nucleotides: TGCGCCAGCAGTGAGGGACAGGACACCGGGGAGCTGTTTTTT.

The chain combines TRBV27 with TRBJ1-1; 10 positions match TRBD1. Per the germline V gene, CDR1 is MNHEY and CDR2 is SMNVEV (reference sequence). Trimming removed 4 bases from V and 5 bases from J; junction bases left unmatched: 13. This CDR3 region has 17 residues. The CDR3 sequence is CASSSTKRRQGATEAFF. CDR3 nucleotide sequence: TGTGCCAGCAGTTCTACAAAACGCCGACAGGGGGCAACTGAAGCTTTCTTT.

This rearrangement joins TRBV7-2 to TRBJ1-2; D call uncertain. This CDR3 region has 15 residues. V was shortened by 3 bases and J by 5 bases, with 16 bases between the two germline ends. Germline V gives CDR1 SGHTA, CDR2 FQGNSA. CDR3 DNA: TGTGCCAGCAGCTTGGACTTCCAAGAGAGGTATGGCTACACCTTC. As protein: CASSLDFQERYGYTF.

This clone was counted a single time. The V gene is TRBV9, the J gene TRBJ1-1; D gene ambiguous. This CDR3 region has 12 residues. The V and J ends lost 0 bases and 9 bases respectively, with 9 bases between them. The germline V gene has CDR1 SGDLS and CDR2 YYNGEE. The CDR3 protein is CASSVGNGQAFF. CDR3 sequence (DNA): TGTGCCAGCAGCGTAGGTAACGGTCAAGCTTTCTTT.

The chain is built from TRBV5-1 and TRBJ2-3; TRBD2 matches 8 bases. The germline V gene has CDR1 SGHRS and CDR2 YFSETQ. V shed 2 bases, J shed 1 base, and the junction held 6 bases outside the gene matches. CDR3 size: 16 residues. CDR3 sequence reads: CASSFPSGSGTDTQYF. The DNA of the CDR3 is TGCGCCAGCAGCTTCCCGAGCGGGAGTGGCACAGATACGCAGTATTTT.

The chain recombines TRBV5-8 with TRBJ1-6, with 7 bases that match TRBD1. Losses at the gene ends were 2 bases for V and 9 bases for J; bases not matched to a gene: 8. The germline V gene encodes CDR1 SGHTS and CDR2 YDEGEE. The CDR3 loop spans 15 amino acids. CDR3 DNA sequence: TGTGCCAGCAGCTTCAGGACAGGCCCCGGTTCACCCCTCCACTTT. It is translated as CASSFRTGPGSPLHF.